Each of the 11 T cell receptor beta chains below was sequenced from the same sample in a study of CDR3 diversity in severe acne. TCRdb fed the PCR reads into MiXCR, producing one record per CDR3 protein. The sample lists some 90,000 distinct CDR3 sequences, approximately 54% occurring once. Source material: blood. The receptors shown here come from a male donor with severe acne vulgaris.

This clonotype was counted at least ten times. The J gene is TRBJ2-5, the V gene TRBV20-1; TRBD2 matches at 8 bases. This CDR3 contains 18 residues. CDR1 is DFQATT, CDR2 SNEGSKA, per germline (reference sequence). V gave up 1 base and J gave up 7 bases; unmatched junction bases: 20. In DNA form, the CDR3 reads TGCAGTGCTAGAGCCACCGGGACTAGTCATCCCCCCGAAGGGACCCAGTACTTC. It specifies CSARATGTSHPPEGTQYF.

This clonotype is labeled as medium-sized. The chain recombines TRBV20-1 with TRBJ1-1, with 8 bases that match TRBD1. This CDR3 has 16 residues. V was clipped by 1 base and J by 5 bases; unmatched bases: 12. The V gene's germline CDR1 is DFQATT and CDR2 SNEGSKA (reference sequence). The CDR3 protein is CSARVTNGQGNTEAFF. The CDR3 DNA is TGCAGTGCTAGAGTTACTAACGGACAGGGCAATACTGAAGCTTTCTTT.

This clonotype ranks as medium-sized. The chain is built from TRBV4-2 and TRBJ1-6; 7 bases align to TRBD1. V lost 4 bases and J lost 9; bases outside the gene matches: 9. The CDR3 consists of 15 residues. Germline V gives CDR1 LGHNA, CDR2 YNFKEQ. CDR3 nucleotide sequence: TGTGCCAGCAGCCCAGAACAGGGGCTTAGTTCACCCCTCCACTTT. This sequence encodes CASSPEQGLSSPLHF.

In its sample, this clonotype was seen a few times. The chain is built from TRBV6-2 or TRBV6-3 and TRBJ2-5; TRBD2 matches 10 bases. The V and J ends lost 9 bases and 5 bases, in that order; junction bases with no gene match: 6. The germline CDR1 and CDR2 sequences are MNHEY and SVGEGT. The length of the CDR3 is 13 residues. This CDR3 reads CASKRGGEETQYF. Written as DNA, the CDR3 is TGTGCCAGTAAGCGGGGGGGCGAGGAGACCCAGTACTTC.

This clonotype was recorded many times. This rearrangement joins TRBV29-1 to TRBJ1-1; D is undetermined. CDR1 and CDR2 (germline): SQVTM, ANQGSEA. This CDR3 is 12 amino acids long. Trimming cost V 6 bases and J 4 bases, with 12 bases left between them. The CDR3 spells CSVAFGRTEAFF. The CDR3 coding sequence is TGCAGCGTGGCCTTTGGGCGCACTGAAGCTTTCTTT.

The chain joins TRBV7-9 to TRBJ1-1; D gene uncertain. The CDR3 consists of 15 residues. V lost 0 bases and J 3 bases, leaving 11 bases between the germline ends. Germline CDR1 reads SEHNR; CDR2 reads FQNEAQ (reference sequence). The CDR3 spells CASSLAGSGDTEAFF. CDR3 DNA sequence: TGTGCCAGCAGCTTAGCCGGTTCTGGGGACACTGAAGCTTTCTTT.

The chain recombines TRBV5-1 with TRBJ2-5; no definite D call. Per germline, CDR1 SGHRS and CDR2 YFSETQ. V lost 0 bases and J 9 bases, leaving 15 bases between the germline ends. The CDR3 extends over 14 amino acids. CDR3 protein: CASSLGGNRQPQYF. The CDR3 DNA follows: TGCGCCAGCAGCTTGGGTGGGAACCGTCAGCCCCAGTACTTC.

V and J are TRBV10-3 and TRBJ2-7, with D unresolved. Germline V CDR1 and CDR2: ENHRY, SYGVKD. The CDR3 is 13 residues long. The CDR3, as DNA: TGTGCAGTTGGGGTCGACGGACCTCACGAGCAGTACTTC. It encodes CAVGVDGPHEQYF.

The chain is built from TRBV19 and TRBJ1-2; D uncertain. CDR3 size: 12 residues. Germline loops: CDR1 LNHDA, CDR2 SQIVND (reference sequence). V dropped 7 bases and J dropped 5 bases, with 11 bases sitting between them. The CDR3 here is CASMTRDYGYTF. Written as DNA, the CDR3 is TGTGCCAGTATGACCCGGGATTATGGCTACACCTTC.

As to this clonotype: A read error may produce the germline difference seen at one junction end. V usage is TRBV7-2 and J usage is TRBJ2-3; D is perhaps TRBD1 or TRBD2 (5 bases each). CDR3 length equals 16 residues. The germline CDR1 and CDR2 sequences are SGHTA and FQGNSA. The CDR3, as DNA: TGCGCCAGCAGCCAAACGGGACCTCTCGGCACAGATACGCAGTATTTT. It codes for CASSQTGPLGTDTQYF.

In this sample, this clonotype turned up many times. The V and J genes are TRBV2 and TRBJ2-3; 9 nucleotides match TRBD1. This CDR3 is built from 15 residues. V lost 5 bases, J lost 4 bases, and 7 bases stayed unmatched. Germline values: CDR1 SNHLY, CDR2 FYNNEI. CDR3 coding DNA: TGTGCCAGCAGTAAGGGACAGGGTGTCGCAGATACGCAGTATTTT. Protein: CASSKGQGVADTQYF.